This T cell receptor (beta chain) derives from a study of a mutant IDH1 vaccine in newly diagnosed glioma. The CDR3 totals 14 residues. Trimming took off 4 bases at V and 2 bases at J, with 13 bases between the two ends. Germline loops: CDR1 SGHDT, CDR2 YYEEEE. Documented time point: baseline, week 1 (first vaccination visit). Described treatment: pre-vaccination baseline after standard-of-care therapy. Clones were sequenced by immunoSEQ multiplex PCR, and TCRdb holds only the in-frame ones, with some missing. Here the sample spans about 23,000 clones, roughly nine tenths being singletons. J is TRBJ2-7 and V is TRBV5-6; the D gene is possibly TRBD1 (6 bases). This clonotype was sampled from a man aged 30 to 39 with glioma. The sample was PBMCs, taken from a glioma patient treated with radiotherapy, temozolomide or both. CDR3 sequence reads: CASSRLTGTYEQYF. The CDR3, as DNA: TGTGCCAGCAGCCGATTGACAGGAACCTACGAGCAGTACTTC. Combining the CDR3 with reference TRBV5-6 and TRBJ2-7 gives the whole variable domain DAGVTQSPTHLIKTRGQQVTLRCSPKSGHDTVSWYQQALGQGPQFIFQYYEEEERQRGNFPDRFSGHQFPNYSSELNVNALLLGDSALYLCASSRLTGTYEQYFGPGTRLTVT.